This T cell receptor beta chain is drawn from a study of T cell responses to AZD1222 COVID-19 vaccine. The study's findings and limits: Spike as a whole was targeted by vaccine-associated CD4 TCRs, dominant at 160-218 and 743-854. AZD1222 recipients seropositive at baseline numbered only 5 to 7.

V was pared by 1 base and J by 11 bases, with 17 bases between. The CDR3 runs to 14 residues. Germline CDR1 and CDR2: MNHNS and SASEGT. A word on this clone: The target antigen is unknown.

Assay: immunoSEQ multiplex PCR; the TCRdb copy retains only in-frame clones and omits some. The table shows 150,000 or so clones, with about 90% occurring only once. The chain is built from TRBV6-1 and TRBJ1-1; maybe TRBD1 (5 bases). Material: peripheral blood, obtained on day 0 of MenACWY control vaccination. The clonotype comes from an adult in good health. The CDR3 DNA reads TGTGCCAGCAGTGAAGGGGGCCCATCGCGGGATGCTTTCTTT. Its protein is CASSEGGPSRDAFF.